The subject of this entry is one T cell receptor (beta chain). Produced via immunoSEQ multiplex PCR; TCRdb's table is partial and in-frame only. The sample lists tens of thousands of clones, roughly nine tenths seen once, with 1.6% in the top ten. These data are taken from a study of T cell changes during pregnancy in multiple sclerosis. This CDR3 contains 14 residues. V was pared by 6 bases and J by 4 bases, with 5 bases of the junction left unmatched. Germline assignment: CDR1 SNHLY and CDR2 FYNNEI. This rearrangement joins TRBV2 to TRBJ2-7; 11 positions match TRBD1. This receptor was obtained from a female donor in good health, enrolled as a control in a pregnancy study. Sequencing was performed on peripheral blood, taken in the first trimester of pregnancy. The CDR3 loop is CASSQDRGQYEQYF. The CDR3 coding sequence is TGTGCCAGCAGCCAGGACAGGGGGCAATACGAGCAGTACTTC.